This entry lists 20 T cell receptor beta chains sequenced from one sample in a study of identical twins. One entry per CDR3 protein, called by TCRdb with MiXCR from the 5' RACE reads. The repertoire holds some 560,000 distinct CDR3 sequences, with around a tenth as singletons. The same data also went into a second study, on yellow fever vaccine responses in identical twins.

Material for sequencing was PBMCs. These receptors were obtained from a woman between 18 and 30 years old in good health.

This clonotype appeared many times. This chain uses TRBV4-2 with TRBJ2-7, with a possible D match to TRBD1 (6 bases). V was pared by 2 bases and J by 3 bases, with 14 bases between. The CDR3 has 15 amino acids. From germline, CDR1 is LGHNA and CDR2 YNFKEQ. In DNA form, the CDR3 reads TGTGCCAGCAGCCAACTCCAGGGGCCCAACTACGAGCAGTACTTC. Its protein product is CASSQLQGPNYEQYF.

The CDR3 coding sequence is TGTGCCAGCAGCTATCTCGGGACAGGGCAGTTCTTC. Residues: CASSYLGTGQFF. This chain uses TRBV11-2 with TRBJ2-1, with 8 bases lining up with TRBD1. Germline-derived CDR1 and CDR2 are SGHAT and FQNNGV. Trimming removed 4 bases from V and 12 bases from J; junction bases left unmatched: 5. This CDR3 has 12 residues.

This clonotype has a count of ten or more. V is TRBV4-3 and J is TRBJ1-4, with a tentative D call TRBD1 (5 bases). Trimming removed 0 bases at V and 8 bases at J, with 13 bases between. CDR1 and CDR2 from the germline V gene are LGHNA and YSLEER. The CDR3 sequence is 15 residues long. CDR3 nucleotides: TGCGCCAGCAGCCAAGAGTCAGGGCTAAACGAAAAACTGTTTTTT. It encodes CASSQESGLNEKLFF.

This clonotype was found a few times. J is TRBJ1-2 and V is TRBV12-3 or TRBV12-4; unclear D gene. This CDR3 has 15 amino acids. V gave up 6 bases and J gave up 4 bases, with 18 bases separating them. The CDR3 coding sequence is TGTGCCAGCAGCACGCGGTCTCTGCGCGTCTATGGCTACACCTTC. Protein sequence: CASSTRSLRVYGYTF.

The rearrangement links TRBV12-3 or TRBV12-4 to TRBJ2-5; 13 bases match TRBD2. The CDR3 is made up of 17 amino acids. The V and J ends lost 4 bases and 4 bases, in that order; junction bases with no gene match: 9. The CDR3 spells CASSSGFGLAGVETQYF. The CDR3 nucleotides read TGTGCCAGCAGTTCGGGCTTCGGACTAGCGGGAGTAGAGACCCAGTACTTC.

This clonotype was counted ten times or more. The chain recombines TRBV5-1 with TRBJ2-3, with D possibly matching TRBD2 (5 bases). V gave up 1 base and J gave up 0 bases, with 9 bases separating them. The CDR3 is made up of 15 amino acids. Looked up from germline, CDR1 is SGHRS and CDR2 is YFSETQ. CDR3 DNA: TGCGCCAGCAGCTTGCGAGGGCTCAGCACAGATACGCAGTATTTT. Translating gives CASSLRGLSTDTQYF.

V usage is TRBV2 and J usage is TRBJ1-1; D is ambiguous. This CDR3 is built from 15 residues. The V gene lost 2 bases and the J gene lost 2 bases, with 12 bases spanning the gap. In germline, CDR1 is SNHLY, CDR2 FYNNEI. Here the CDR3 reads CASSERFFGNTEAFF. The CDR3 DNA reads TGTGCCAGCAGTGAAAGGTTCTTCGGAAACACTGAAGCTTTCTTT. The variable domain in full, completed from reference TRBV2 and TRBJ1-1, reads EPEVTQTPSHQVTQMGQEVILRCVPISNHLYFYWYRQILGQKVEFLVSFYNNEISEKSEIFDDQFSVERPDGSNFTLKIRSTKLEDSAMYFCASSERFFGNTEAFFGQGTRLTVV.

The chain links TRBV12-3 or TRBV12-4 to TRBJ2-3, with a weak D call TRBD2 (5 bases). CDR3 length equals 14 residues. Deletions cut 7 bases from V and 3 bases from J, with 14 bases between. CDR3 bases: TGTGCCAGCACTACAGACGGGATAACAGATACGCAGTATTTT. Its translation: CASTTDGITDTQYF.

The chain is built from TRBV7-2 and TRBJ2-4, with 13 bases fitting TRBD2. V lost 5 bases to trimming and J lost 6 bases; unmatched junction nucleotides: 7. CDR1 and CDR2 from the germline V gene are SGHTA and FQGNSA. The CDR3 sequence is 16 residues long. CDR3 DNA sequence: TGTGCCAGCAGCCCACAACTAGCGGGAGGGGGAAACATTCAGTACTTC. Translation gives CASSPQLAGGGNIQYF.

The table lists this clonotype with a few counts. This chain links TRBV6-2 or TRBV6-3 with TRBJ1-1; D might be TRBD1 (5 bases). CDR3 length equals 16 residues. Trimming pared 2 bases from V and 1 base from J, leaving 14 bases between. Per germline, CDR1 MNHEY and CDR2 SVGEGT. Written as DNA, the CDR3 is TGTGCCAGCAGTTACGGGGCGGGTGACAGGAACACTGAAGCTTTCTTT. Encoded protein: CASSYGAGDRNTEAFF.

This clonotype was counted between two and nine times. V and J are TRBV6-4 and TRBJ2-1, with 10 bases fitting TRBD2. CDR1 MRHNA and CDR2 SNTAGT come from the germline V gene. The CDR3 has 15 residues. V lost 7 bases to trimming and J lost 6 bases; unmatched junction nucleotides: 9. The CDR3 nucleotides read TGTGCCAGCACCCAAGAAGCGGGGGGGCTCAATGAGCAGTTCTTC. Protein product: CASTQEAGGLNEQFF.

This clonotype was counted only a few times. The chain employs TRBV29-1 and TRBJ2-3, with D perhaps given as TRBD1 or TRBD2 (5 bases each). Germline V gene lookup returns CDR1 SQVTM and CDR2 ANQGSEA. V dropped 0 bases and J dropped 6 bases, with 16 bases sitting between them. This CDR3 has 15 amino acids. For the CDR3, the DNA is TGCAGCGTTGAAGATCTTGTACTGGGGGTGGATACGCAGTATTTT. Protein product: CSVEDLVLGVDTQYF.

In this sample, this clonotype turned up a few times. The CDR3 loop is CASSLTGPTNEKLFF. The CDR3 DNA reads as TGTGCCAGCAGTTTAACAGGACCAACTAATGAAAAACTGTTTTTT. This chain joins TRBV28 and TRBJ1-4; D perhaps matches TRBD1 (5 bases). Germline-derived CDR1 and CDR2 are MDHEN and SYDVKM. This CDR3 has 15 amino acids. The ends were cut back, 2 bases at V and 0 bases at J, with 7 bases in the middle.

This clonotype was observed a handful of times. The V call is TRBV5-1, the J call TRBJ2-7; 9 nucleotides agree with TRBD1. V lost 4 bases to trimming and J lost 7 bases; unmatched junction nucleotides: 15. The germline CDR1 and CDR2 sequences are SGHRS and YFSETQ. This CDR3 is built from 16 residues. CDR3 region: CASSVTLGQGTIEQYF. The DNA of the CDR3 is TGCGCCAGCAGCGTGACCCTGGGACAGGGTACAATTGAGCAGTACTTC.

The chain employs TRBV6-4 and TRBJ2-1; tentatively, D is TRBD1 (6 bases). There are 13 residues in the CDR3. V dropped 8 bases and J dropped 7 bases, with 15 bases sitting between them. From germline, CDR1 is MRHNA and CDR2 SNTAGT. The chain's CDR3 is CASRDMKRNEQFF. The CDR3 DNA sequence: TGTGCCAGCCGGGACATGAAAAGGAATGAGCAGTTCTTC.

The chain uses TRBV4-1 and TRBJ1-1; D is ambiguous. The CDR3 runs 13 residues. Germline CDR1 and CDR2: MGHRA and YSYEKL. V lost 5 bases to trimming and J lost 7 bases, with 14 bases between them. This CDR3 is CASSFIRSVEAFF. The CDR3 nucleotides are TGCGCCAGCAGCTTTATCAGGTCCGTTGAAGCTTTCTTT.

This clonotype was counted a few times. J is TRBJ2-1 and V is TRBV5-1, with no clear D. Germline CDR1 reads SGHRS; CDR2 reads YFSETQ. This CDR3 is 13 amino acids long. V lost 1 base, J lost 10 bases, and 12 bases lay in between. The CDR3 DNA reads as TGCGCCAGCAGCTTGCTCGCCGGCTTAGAGCAGTTCTTC. It specifies CASSLLAGLEQFF.

The chain recombines TRBV18 with TRBJ2-1; maybe TRBD2 (5 bases). Germline assignment: CDR1 KGHSH and CDR2 LQKENI. This CDR3 is built from 16 residues. Trimming stripped 3 bases from V and 8 bases from J, with 20 bases between. The CDR3 loop reads CASSPSSLVGSYEQFF. In nucleotides, the CDR3 is TGTGCCAGCTCACCTTCATCCCTAGTAGGGAGCTATGAGCAGTTCTTC.

This clonotype was detected ten times or more. The CDR3 DNA follows: TGTGCCAGCAGCTATATGGGACTAGCGGGATTCAATGAGCAGTTCTTC. Translation gives CASSYMGLAGFNEQFF. This rearrangement joins TRBV5-8 to TRBJ2-1; 13 bases line up with TRBD2. V shed 3 bases, J shed 6 bases, and the junction held 6 bases outside the gene matches. This CDR3 comprises 16 residues. The germline V gene encodes CDR1 SGHTS and CDR2 YDEGEE.

The CDR3 DNA sequence: TGTGCCAGCAGCTCTGGGGCCATACTGATCAATGAGCAGTTCTTC. Protein product: CASSSGAILINEQFF. This sequence joins TRBV5-6 and TRBJ2-1; a possible D gene is TRBD1 (5 bases). Trimming took off 3 bases at V and 6 bases at J, with 16 bases between the two ends. Germline loops: CDR1 SGHDT, CDR2 YYEEEE. The CDR3 is 15 residues long. Filled out from reference TRBV5-6 and TRBJ2-1, the complete variable domain reads DAGVTQSPTHLIKTRGQQVTLRCSPKSGHDTVSWYQQALGQGPQFIFQYYEEEERQRGNFPDRFSGHQFPNYSSELNVNALLLGDSALYLCASSSGAILINEQFFGPGTRLTVL.